These T cell receptor beta chains were read from a single sample in a study of molecular identifiers for immune sequencing clone quantification. One entry per CDR3 protein, called by TCRdb with MiXCR from the PCR reads. Of under 600,000 distinct CDR3 sequences in the sample, about 22% were seen once. Specimen: naive CD8+ T cells from blood, with Jurkat cell RNA spiked in. The source of these receptors is a human donor in good health. Some libraries in this study had Jurkat cell RNA spiked in. Both conserved end residues are trimmed from each CDR3.

V gene	J gene	CDR3 protein
TRBV12-3/TRBV12-4	TRBJ1-1	ASSLGAGGPAF
TRBV27	TRBJ2-5	ASSQSRDGPGGWETQY
TRBV12-3/TRBV12-4	TRBJ2-2	ASSIRRELF
TRBV19	TRBJ2-6	ASRLGGGANVLT
TRBV7-8	TRBJ1-2	ASSPPSVNGYT
TRBV6-5	TRBJ1-6	ASSYPWGGTEWGSSPLH
TRBV5-1	TRBJ1-2	ASSPESGLNYGYT
TRBV6-5	TRBJ2-5	ASSPIPGLALQETQY
TRBV4-3	TRBJ1-5	ASSQEARGGWPLH
TRBV6-5	TRBJ2-3	ASSDARRDTDTQY
TRBV6-2/TRBV6-3	TRBJ1-4	ASSYLDGGGNEKLF
TRBV5-1	TRBJ2-1	ASSSGTGVNEQF
TRBV3-1	TRBJ1-1	ASSQGDRVLNTEAF
TRBV9	TRBJ1-1	ASSDGTGEAF
TRBV7-2	TRBJ2-1	ASSPRSGGFNEQF
TRBV6-1	TRBJ2-3	ASSERLAWSADTQY
TRBV3-1	TRBJ2-5	ASSPTGANQETQY
TRBV4-1	TRBJ2-7	ASSQGIGGLVDEQY
TRBV20-1	TRBJ2-5	SARGAGGGETQY
TRBV7-6	TRBJ1-1	ASSLVARAGDTEAF
TRBV6-2/TRBV6-3	TRBJ1-5	ASREGIFSNQPQH
TRBV27	TRBJ1-5	ASSLYRGLWPQH